One and the same sample provided the 30 T cell receptor beta chains below, sequenced in a study of blood T cells in healthy people across ages. A second roughly 6 to 11 cycle PCR used barcoded and J-beta primers. MiXCR was run by TCRdb on the 5' RACE reads, yielding one entry per CDR3 protein. The sample lists some 1.8 million distinct CDR3 sequences; around 42% were seen once. Sequenced material: blood. The source is a human donor in good health.

This clonotype has only a few counts. The CDR3 spells CSAIPTEGGAQYGYTF. CDR3 nucleotides: TGCAGTGCTATCCCCACCGAGGGGGGGGCGCAGTATGGCTACACCTTC. This sequence joins TRBV20-1 and TRBJ1-2, with D possibly matching TRBD1 (6 bases). CDR1 is DFQATT, CDR2 SNEGSKA, per germline (reference sequence). V shed 4 bases and J shed 5 bases, with 23 bases lying between them. This CDR3 has 16 residues.

This clonotype was detected ten times or more. This chain joins TRBV20-1 and TRBJ1-4; unclear D gene. Germline V gene sequence: CDR1 DFQATT, CDR2 SNEGSKA (reference sequence). The ends were cut back, 4 bases at V and 6 bases at J, with 15 bases in the middle. This CDR3 spans 14 amino acids. CDR3 region: CSATYPGLYEKLFF. The CDR3 nucleotides are TGCAGTGCTACCTACCCGGGCCTTTATGAAAAACTGTTTTTT.

The chain employs TRBV30 and TRBJ1-5; D possibly corresponds to TRBD1 (5 bases). CDR1 and CDR2 from the germline V gene are GTSNPN and SVGIG (reference sequence). This CDR3 region has 15 residues. Between the trimmed V and J ends, which lost 1 base and 5 bases, there was a span of 15 bases. In DNA form, the CDR3 reads TGTGCCTGGAGTGCATTCCGGGGCTTCCATCAGCCCCAGCATTTT. Amino acids: CAWSAFRGFHQPQHF. The whole variable domain, remainder taken from reference TRBV30 and TRBJ1-5, is SQTIHQWPATLVQPVGSPLSLECTVEGTSNPNLYWYRQAAGRGLQLLFYSVGIGQISSEVPQNLSASRPQDRQFILSSKKLLLSDSGFYLCAWSAFRGFHQPQHFGDGTRLSIL.

This clonotype was observed many times. At one boundary the junction diverges from the germline segment, which might be a read error. The V gene is TRBV4-1, the J gene TRBJ1-5; TRBD1 is a possible D gene (6 bases). Germline lookup yields CDR1 MGHRA and CDR2 YSYEKL. This CDR3 has 14 amino acids. CDR3 residues: CASSQGGSNQPQHF. CDR3 coding DNA: TGTGCCAGCAGCCAAGGGGGGAGCAATCAGCCCCAGCATTTT.

In this sample, this clonotype turned up once. This chain links TRBV29-1 with TRBJ1-2; tentatively, D is TRBD1 (6 bases). V was pared by 2 bases and J by 2 bases, with 9 bases between. The germline CDR1 and CDR2 sequences are SQVTM and ANQGSEA. CDR3 length equals 13 residues. CDR3 sequence: CSVENDRNYGYTF. The CDR3 bases are TGCAGCGTTGAAAATGACAGGAACTATGGCTACACCTTC.

The chain carries TRBV12-3 or TRBV12-4 and TRBJ2-4; D ambiguous. Trimming shortened V by 3 bases and J by 2 bases, and 11 bases separated the two germline ends. The CDR3 has 15 amino acids. The CDR3, as DNA: TGTGCCAGCAGTTTCGTCGGCAGATCCAAAAACATTCAGTACTTC. Translating it yields CASSFVGRSKNIQYF.

This rearrangement joins TRBV30 to TRBJ2-7; TRBD1 matches 9 bases. The CDR3 is made up of 15 amino acids. J gave up 2 bases and V 5 bases, and 10 bases lay outside the gene matches. Germline V lookup: CDR1 GTSNPN, CDR2 SVGIG (reference sequence). Here the CDR3 reads CAWQDRRTGAYEQYF. The CDR3 nucleotides read TGTGCCTGGCAGGACCGGCGGACAGGGGCCTACGAGCAGTACTTC.

The V call is TRBV4-3, the J call TRBJ2-3; 11 nucleotides agree with TRBD2. Germline V gene data show CDR1 as LGHNA and CDR2 as YSLEER. With 1 base clipped from V and 0 bases from J, the junction kept 6 bases outside the gene matches. The CDR3 runs 18 residues. In DNA form, the CDR3 reads TGCGCCAGCAGCCAAGTGAACATAGCGGGGGGGAGCACAGATACGCAGTATTTT. It yields the protein CASSQVNIAGGSTDTQYF.

A few counts support this clonotype. The gene calls are TRBV7-2 and TRBJ1-5; D not resolved. V gave up 1 base and J gave up 7 bases, with 8 bases separating them. Germline loops: CDR1 SGHTA, CDR2 FQGNSA. This CDR3 spans 13 amino acids. This CDR3 reads CASSLGQVQPQHF. The CDR3 nucleotides read TGTGCCAGCAGCTTAGGCCAGGTACAGCCCCAGCATTTT.

The rearrangement uses TRBV29-1 and TRBJ2-1; tentatively, D is TRBD2 (5 bases). CDR3 length equals 13 residues. V was shortened by 4 bases and J by 5 bases, with 12 bases between the two germline ends. The V gene's germline CDR1 is SQVTM and CDR2 ANQGSEA. CDR3 bases: TGCAGCGTTGCCCGGACTCAACACAATGAGCAGTTCTTC. This codes for CSVARTQHNEQFF.

The chain uses TRBV2 and TRBJ1-6; maybe TRBD1 (6 bases). V gave up 1 base and J gave up 9 bases, with 10 bases separating them. The CDR3 runs to 14 residues. Looked up from germline, CDR1 is SNHLY and CDR2 is FYNNEI. The CDR3 reads CASSEVRGASPLHF. The CDR3 DNA is TGTGCCAGCAGTGAAGTTAGGGGGGCTTCACCCCTCCACTTT.

This clonotype occurred a few times. The V and J genes are TRBV20-1 and TRBJ2-6; 7 nucleotides line up with TRBD1. After removal of 6 bases from V and 2 bases from J, the junction contained 7 bases not matched to a gene. Germline-derived CDR1 and CDR2 are DFQATT and SNEGSKA (reference sequence). The CDR3 extends over 15 amino acids. In DNA form, the CDR3 reads TGCAGTGCAGAGGGGGCAGGGACTGGGGCCAACGTCCTGACTTTC. It codes for CSAEGAGTGANVLTF.

The chain has TRBV11-2 and TRBJ2-1; 7 bases line up with TRBD2. CDR3 length equals 15 residues. V trimming: 5 bases; J trimming: 4 bases; junction bases outside the gene matches: 8. CDR1 is SGHAT, CDR2 FQNNGV, per germline. CDR3: CASSPTGGYYNEQFF. The CDR3 DNA sequence: TGTGCCAGCAGCCCTACGGGGGGTTATTACAATGAGCAGTTCTTC.

The rearrangement joins TRBV29-1 to TRBJ1-2; 9 bases align to TRBD1. Per germline, CDR1 SQVTM and CDR2 ANQGSEA. CDR3 length: 15 residues. V trimming: 7 bases; J trimming: 0 bases; junction bases outside the gene matches: 9. The CDR3 protein is CSALGQGIANYGYTF. The CDR3 DNA is TGCAGCGCCCTAGGACAGGGGATAGCTAACTATGGCTACACCTTC.

The J gene is TRBJ2-1, the V gene TRBV10-3; TRBD2 agrees at 7 bases. Looked up from germline, CDR1 is ENHRY and CDR2 is SYGVKD. The CDR3 length is 14 residues. Trimming removed 7 bases from V and 5 bases from J; junction bases left unmatched: 8. The CDR3 coding sequence is TGTGCCATCACCCGGGACTATACTAACAATGAGCAGTTCTTC. Translated, it gives CAITRDYTNNEQFF.

The chain has TRBV4-1 and TRBJ2-1; 7 bases align to TRBD1. CDR3 length: 14 amino acids. Germline V gives CDR1 MGHRA, CDR2 YSYEKL. The J segment lost 13 bases and the V segment lost 0 bases, leaving 9 bases of the junction unmatched. The CDR3 spells CASSQERTGRSQFF. The CDR3 DNA sequence: TGCGCCAGCAGCCAAGAACGGACAGGCCGTAGTCAGTTCTTC.

A few counts support this clonotype. V usage is TRBV28 and J usage is TRBJ2-5; TRBD2 is a possible D gene (5 bases). Germline CDR1 reads MDHEN; CDR2 reads SYDVKM. Trimming stripped 3 bases from V and 11 bases from J, with 19 bases between. The CDR3 covers 14 residues. The CDR3 nucleotides read TGTGCCAGCAGTTTTTCGGGTGGTGTGAGGGAGCAGTACTTC. Its protein is CASSFSGGVREQYF.

This clonotype was picked up a small number of times. J is TRBJ1-2 and V is TRBV20-1; D may be TRBD1 (5 bases). Looked up from germline, CDR1 is DFQATT and CDR2 is SNEGSKA (reference sequence). CDR3 length: 13 amino acids. The V end lost 6 bases, the J end lost 4 bases, and 15 bases lay between the germline ends. The CDR3 DNA sequence: TGCAGTGCCCCAGCCAGGGTAGTCTATGGCTACACCTTC. This codes for CSAPARVVYGYTF.

This chain joins TRBV6-2 or TRBV6-3 and TRBJ2-7; D might be TRBD2 (6 bases). The CDR3 has 14 residues. Trimming removed 6 bases at V and 4 bases at J, with 16 bases between. Germline lookup yields CDR1 MNHEY and CDR2 SVGEGT. The DNA for the CDR3 is TGTGCCAGCAGGTATTCAACGGCGGGGTACGAGCAGTACTTC. Encoded protein: CASRYSTAGYEQYF.

This clonotype has ten or more counts. The chain is built from TRBV29-1 and TRBJ2-7, with 7 bases that match TRBD2. The CDR3 covers 13 residues. V was clipped by 6 bases and J by 5 bases; unmatched bases: 10. Germline V gene lookup returns CDR1 SQVTM and CDR2 ANQGSEA. The CDR3 DNA sequence: TGCAGCGTCGATGGGGGGGGGACGGACGAGCAGTACTTC. Translating gives CSVDGGGTDEQYF.

V and J are TRBV24-1 and TRBJ2-3, with D perhaps TRBD2 (6 bases). The CDR3 consists of 15 residues. CDR1 and CDR2 from the germline V gene are KGHDR and SFDVKD. The V end was cut by 9 bases, the J end by 3 bases, with 18 bases between. CDR3 residues: CATQRAGVFTDTQYF. CDR3 sequence (DNA): TGTGCCACCCAGCGGGCAGGAGTTTTTACAGATACGCAGTATTTT.

The V gene is TRBV18, the J gene TRBJ1-2; D gene unclear. CDR3 length equals 16 residues. Deletions cut 3 bases from V and 8 bases from J, with 22 bases between. CDR1 KGHSH and CDR2 LQKENI come from the germline V gene. As DNA, the CDR3 is TGTGCCAGCTCACCGATTCCTCAGGTCCTGACGGGGGGCTACACCTTC. Amino acids: CASSPIPQVLTGGYTF.

This rearrangement joins TRBV6-2 or TRBV6-3 to TRBJ2-3, with D unresolved. V gave up 6 bases and J gave up 2 bases, with 18 bases separating them. CDR3 size: 16 residues. Looked up from germline, CDR1 is MNHEY and CDR2 is SVGEGT. The CDR3 loop reads CASRNPKTPTTDTQYF. The CDR3 DNA reads TGTGCCAGCAGGAATCCTAAGACCCCGACCACAGATACGCAGTATTTT.

This chain connects TRBV4-3 to TRBJ2-5; D is tentatively TRBD1 or TRBD2 (6 bases each). The J call may be in error: the DNA end matches TRBJ2-7 better. The CDR3 is 17 amino acids. The germline CDR1 and CDR2 sequences are LGHNA and YSLEER. The CDR3 is CASSQDRGRGAVYEQYF. DNA for the CDR3: TGCGCCAGCAGCCAAGATCGGGGGCGGGGCGCTGTGTACGAGCAGTACTTC.

Worth noting for this clonotype: Germline and junction disagree at one end, which may indicate a read error. The chain has TRBV4-3 and TRBJ2-6, with 7 bases identical to TRBD1. Germline V lookup: CDR1 LGHNA, CDR2 YSLEER. There are 19 residues in the CDR3. The CDR3 loop reads CASSQDGIRQGYGANALTF. The CDR3 bases are TGCGCCAGCAGCCAAGATGGAATCCGACAGGGATATGGGGCCAACGCCCTGACTTTC.

This clonotype was observed a few times. The chain combines TRBV10-3 with TRBJ2-6, with D uncertain. Trimming stripped 6 bases from V and 3 bases from J, with 6 bases between. Germline loops: CDR1 ENHRY, CDR2 SYGVKD. CDR3 length: 13 residues. The chain's CDR3 is CAIRMDGANVLTF. The DNA for the CDR3 is TGTGCCATCAGGATGGATGGGGCCAACGTCCTGACTTTC.

This clonotype was observed a few times. The chain recombines TRBV7-2 with TRBJ2-3; D is undetermined. The V gene lost 0 bases and the J gene lost 10 bases, with 14 bases spanning the gap. Per germline, CDR1 SGHTA and CDR2 FQGNSA. CDR3 length equals 14 residues. In DNA, the CDR3 is TGTGCCAGCAGCTTAGCACTTCAGCACAACGCGCAGTATTTT. Translation gives CASSLALQHNAQYF.

This clonotype was found a few times. V is TRBV5-1 and J is TRBJ2-2, with 14 bases that match TRBD2. Germline V gene sequence: CDR1 SGHRS, CDR2 YFSETQ. With 3 bases clipped from V and 3 bases from J, the junction kept 10 bases outside the gene matches. This CDR3 region has 19 residues. CDR3 region: CASSSRLAGGPADTGELFF. The CDR3 DNA follows: TGCGCCAGCAGCTCAAGACTAGCGGGGGGGCCGGCGGACACCGGGGAGCTGTTTTTT.

This clonotype came up a few times. The rearrangement links TRBV20-1 to TRBJ2-1, with D possibly being TRBD2 (6 bases). V shed 3 bases and J shed 6 bases, with 18 bases lying between them. The germline V gene encodes CDR1 DFQATT and CDR2 SNEGSKA (reference sequence). CDR3 length: 15 residues. CDR3 sequence: CSARLGGTLRNEQFF. CDR3 nucleotides: TGCAGTGCTAGGTTAGGCGGGACTCTGCGCAATGAGCAGTTCTTC.

The rearrangement joins TRBV6-5 to TRBJ2-7; no clear D. There are 11 residues in the CDR3. Germline V gene lookup returns CDR1 MNHEY and CDR2 SVGAGI. The germline V and J ends were trimmed by 10 bases and 7 bases, with 14 bases remaining between them. The DNA for the CDR3 is TGTGCCACACGGGTTTTCGGTGAGCAGTACTTC. Translating it yields CATRVFGEQYF.